The 28 T cell receptor beta chains in this list originate from one sample, sequenced in a study of cytomegalovirus exposure and HLA in healthy donors. Primers for the PCR totalled 60 Vbeta and 13 Jbeta. Profiled with immunoSEQ multiplex PCR; TCRdb holds only in-frame clones, not every one. The sample lists tens of thousands of clones, approximately 71% occurring once. Sequencing was performed on PBMCs. All receptors come from a woman between 40 and 55 years old in good health and CMV-seronegative.

In its sample, this clone was seen a few times. The chain employs TRBV10-3 and TRBJ1-5; D is undetermined. Trimming cost V 4 bases and J 2 bases, with 9 bases left between them. The CDR3 has 14 amino acids. CDR1 ENHRY and CDR2 SYGVKD come from the germline V gene. CDR3 sequence: CAISVSAGNQPQHF. CDR3 DNA sequence: TGTGCCATCAGTGTGTCAGCTGGCAATCAGCCCCAGCATTTT.

J is TRBJ1-1 and V is TRBV18; D might be TRBD1 (5 bases). V lost 8 bases to trimming and J lost 0 bases, with 10 bases between them. The germline gives CDR1 KGHSH, CDR2 LQKENI. The CDR3 has 13 amino acids. The CDR3 coding sequence is TGTGCCAGCACGACAGAAATGAACACTGAAGCTTTCTTT. Protein sequence: CASTTEMNTEAFF.

This chain uses TRBV19 with TRBJ1-2, with TRBD1 matching over 7 bases. CDR3 length: 15 residues. CDR1 is LNHDA, CDR2 SQIVND, per germline (reference sequence). The trim removed 5 bases at V and 4 bases at J, leaving 10 bases unmatched. The CDR3 loop reads CASSPPGDRSYGYTF. Here the CDR3 DNA reads TGTGCCAGTAGTCCCCCCGGGGACAGATCCTATGGCTACACCTTC.

The chain combines TRBV10-3 with TRBJ2-7, with 9 positions matching TRBD1. V gave up 2 bases and J gave up 4 bases; unmatched junction bases: 6. Germline loops: CDR1 ENHRY, CDR2 SYGVKD. The length of the CDR3 is 15 residues. The CDR3 DNA is TGTGCCATCAGTGAGCCGGACAGGGGTGGGTACGAGCAGTACTTC. It yields the protein CAISEPDRGGYEQYF.

V usage is TRBV19 and J usage is TRBJ2-1; 10 bases are shared with TRBD1. The CDR3 loop spans 14 amino acids. Trimming took 7 bases from V and 6 from J; bases not matched to a gene: 6. Germline CDR1 reads LNHDA; CDR2 reads SQIVND (reference sequence). CDR3 amino acids: CASNRQGAANEQFF. CDR3 DNA: TGTGCCAGTAATCGACAGGGGGCGGCCAATGAGCAGTTCTTC. Filled out from reference TRBV19 and TRBJ2-1, the complete variable domain reads DGGITQSPKYLFRKEGQNVTLSCEQNLNHDAMYWYRQDPGQGLRLIYYSQIVNDFQKGDIAEGYSVSREKKESFPLTVTSAQKNPTAFYLCASNRQGAANEQFFGPGTRLTVL.

This chain connects TRBV4-1 to TRBJ2-7; D not certain. The CDR3 is 16 residues long. Germline assignment: CDR1 MGHRA and CDR2 YSYEKL. V lost 2 bases and J 5 bases, leaving 19 bases between the germline ends. DNA for the CDR3: TGCGCCAGCAGCCAAAACCCTGCTTTTACTTCCCACGAGCAGTACTTC. It is translated as CASSQNPAFTSHEQYF.

The rearrangement uses TRBV7-8 and TRBJ1-1, with D unclear. V lost 5 bases and J 10 bases, leaving 17 bases between the germline ends. Germline CDR1 and CDR2: SGHVS and FQNEAQ. CDR3 length: 13 amino acids. In nucleotides, the CDR3 is TGTGCCAGCAGCGTTCAGGCCCCGGGGTTAGCTTTCTTT. It codes for CASSVQAPGLAFF.

The chain couples TRBV10-1 to TRBJ2-7, with D possibly being TRBD1 (5 bases). Germline V lookup: CDR1 WNHNN, CDR2 SYGVQD (reference sequence). Trimming took 5 bases from V and 3 from J, leaving 11 bases between them. The CDR3 contains 13 residues. DNA of the CDR3: TGCGCCAGCAGTAGGGGTTTGGGCTACGAGCAGTACTTC. Its protein product is CASSRGLGYEQYF.

This chain links TRBV6-5 with TRBJ2-7, with 9 bases that match TRBD2. Trimming removed 5 bases from V and 3 bases from J; junction bases left unmatched: 5. CDR1 and CDR2 from the germline V gene are MNHEY and SVGAGI. This CDR3 has 14 amino acids. This CDR3 reads CASSLAGSVYEQYF. The CDR3 region has the DNA TGTGCCAGCAGTCTAGCGGGATCGGTCTACGAGCAGTACTTC.

The rearrangement joins TRBV2 to TRBJ1-2, with a possible D match to TRBD1 (5 bases). This CDR3 has 14 residues. Per germline, CDR1 SNHLY and CDR2 FYNNEI. V was trimmed by 6 bases and J by 7 bases, leaving 18 bases between them. The CDR3 region is CASSLLTGGLGYTF. The DNA of the CDR3 is TGTGCCAGCAGCCTACTTACGGGGGGACTTGGCTACACCTTC.

This clone occurred a few times. This chain uses TRBV9 with TRBJ1-3; 7 nucleotides line up with TRBD1. The CDR3 spans 15 residues. Trimming at V came to 3 bases and at J to 2 bases, leaving 5 bases not matched to a gene. Germline V gives CDR1 SGDLS, CDR2 YYNGEE. CDR3 in amino acids: CASSADRDPGNTIYF. CDR3 coding DNA: TGTGCCAGCAGCGCAGACAGGGACCCTGGAAACACCATATATTTT.

This sequence joins TRBV27 and TRBJ2-2; TRBD1 matches 7 bases. The CDR3 length is 15 residues. Germline CDR1 MNHEY, CDR2 SMNVEV (reference sequence). With V trimmed by 2 bases and J by 4 bases, 4 bases remained unmatched. The CDR3 loop is CASSLRGGGTGELFF. The CDR3 DNA reads TGTGCCAGCAGTTTAAGAGGGGGCGGCACCGGGGAGCTGTTTTTT.

J is TRBJ1-1 and V is TRBV11-2; 8 bases are a match to TRBD1. CDR1 is SGHAT, CDR2 FQNNGV, per germline. The CDR3 loop spans 15 amino acids. J lost 3 bases, V lost 6 bases, and 9 bases had no gene match. CDR3 in amino acids: CASSFTGGMDTEAFF. CDR3 DNA: TGTGCCAGCAGTTTCACAGGGGGGATGGACACTGAAGCTTTCTTT.

CDR3 region: CASSFRDKYTGELFF. The CDR3 DNA reads TGTGCCAGCAGCTTTAGGGACAAGTACACCGGGGAGCTGTTTTTT. The V and J genes are TRBV5-8 and TRBJ2-2; TRBD1 might be the D (6 bases). Trimming left V 2 bases short and J 3 bases short, with 11 bases between. This CDR3 is 15 amino acids long. CDR1 and CDR2 from the germline V gene are SGHTS and YDEGEE.

This chain links TRBV19 with TRBJ1-5, with 7 bases lining up with TRBD1. The CDR3 is 13 amino acids. After removal of 11 bases from V and 5 bases from J, the junction contained 9 bases not matched to a gene. Germline CDR1 and CDR2: LNHDA and SQIVND (reference sequence). DNA of the CDR3: TGTGCCGTCGCGGGGACAGTGGATCAGCCCCAGCATTTT. The encoded protein is CAVAGTVDQPQHF.

This clone showed up just a few times. This chain links TRBV21-1 with TRBJ1-5; TRBD1, the table's D call, lacks a check against the DNA. TRBV21-1 is assigned pseudogene status. This CDR3 is built from 20 residues. CDR3 coding DNA: TGTGCCAGCAGACCCGAGAACGCAACAGGGATGAACTATAGCAATCAGCCCCAGCATTTT. Translated, it gives CASRPENATGMNYSNQPQHF.

The CDR3 sequence is CASSLGHLGALWGEQYF. The CDR3 coding sequence is TGTGCCAGCAGCTTAGGACATTTAGGGGCGCTCTGGGGCGAGCAGTACTTC. J is TRBJ2-7 and V is TRBV7-9; D is perhaps TRBD1 (5 bases). The CDR3 contains 17 residues. Germline CDR1 SEHNR, CDR2 FQNEAQ (reference sequence). V shed 1 base and J shed 6 bases, with 22 bases lying between them.

The rearrangement uses TRBV10-3 and TRBJ2-3; 10 bases are a match to TRBD2. V lost 7 bases, J lost 3 bases, and 13 bases stayed unmatched. This CDR3 is built from 17 residues. CDR1 is ENHRY and CDR2 is SYGVKD in the germline V gene. The CDR3 DNA reads TGTGCCATCAAAGTTGCTAGCGGGAGTCGGGTTACAGATACGCAGTATTTT. Translation gives CAIKVASGSRVTDTQYF.

In its sample, this clone was seen a few times. Here the CDR3 reads CSVEVQSGRVSYNEQFF. The CDR3 coding sequence is TGCAGCGTTGAAGTACAGAGCGGGAGGGTCTCCTACAATGAGCAGTTCTTC. The chain combines TRBV29-1 with TRBJ2-1; 10 bases line up with TRBD2. The CDR3 runs 17 residues. Trimming cost V 1 base and J 0 bases; bases outside gene matches: 6. The germline CDR1 and CDR2 sequences are SQVTM and ANQGSEA.

The chain recombines TRBV30 with TRBJ1-1, with 7 bases identical to TRBD1. This CDR3 has 13 amino acids. The germline V gene encodes CDR1 GTSNPN and CDR2 SVGIG (reference sequence). The trim removed 5 bases at V and 0 bases at J, leaving 3 bases unmatched. The CDR3 loop is CAWGDSLNTEAFF. As DNA, the CDR3 is TGTGCCTGGGGGGACAGTTTGAACACTGAAGCTTTCTTT.

The chain is built from TRBV4-3 and TRBJ1-2; D ambiguous. Germline V gene data show CDR1 as LGHNA and CDR2 as YSLEER. The V and J ends lost 1 base and 4 bases respectively, with 13 bases between them. The CDR3 is made up of 15 amino acids. Here the CDR3 reads CASSQGSAAGYGYTF. The CDR3 DNA sequence: TGCGCCAGCAGCCAAGGTTCAGCCGCGGGCTATGGCTACACCTTC.

About this clone: Other DNA variants within this sample encode the same CDR3. The chain is built from TRBV6-1 and TRBJ2-7; 8 positions match TRBD1. Germline values: CDR1 MNHNS, CDR2 SASEGT. The trim removed 3 bases at V and 0 bases at J, leaving 7 bases unmatched. The CDR3 consists of 16 residues. CDR3 bases: TGTGCCAGCAGTGAGGAGAGGACAGGGAGCTCCTACGAGCAGTACTTC. Translating gives CASSEERTGSSYEQYF.

This clone was seen a single time. V gene TRBV5-1 combines with J gene TRBJ2-7; 11 bases line up with TRBD2. CDR1 and CDR2 from the germline V gene are SGHRS and YFSETQ. The CDR3 is 17 amino acids. Germline trimming cut 0 bases from V and 2 bases from J; bases unmatched to any gene: 7. In nucleotides, the CDR3 is TGCGCCAGCAGCTTGGGTCCGGGACTAGCGGCTCCCTACGAGCAGTACTTC. It is translated as CASSLGPGLAAPYEQYF. Based on the CDR3 plus reference TRBV5-1 and TRBJ2-7, the full variable domain is KAGVTQTPRYLIKTRGQQVTLSCSPISGHRSVSWYQQTPGQGLQFLFEYFSETQRNKGNFPGRFSGRQFSNSRSEMNVSTLELGDSALYLCASSLGPGLAAPYEQYFGPGTRLTVT.

This chain links TRBV9 with TRBJ2-1; TRBD2 matches at 10 bases. This CDR3 spans 18 amino acids. V was pared by 0 bases and J by 7 bases, with 13 bases of the junction left unmatched. Germline-derived CDR1 and CDR2 are SGDLS and YYNGEE. The CDR3 region is CASSVGASGSMLGNEQFF. The CDR3, as DNA: TGTGCCAGCAGCGTAGGAGCTAGCGGGAGTATGTTGGGGAATGAGCAGTTCTTC.

This chain uses TRBV6-1 with TRBJ2-1; 9 positions agree with TRBD2. The germline V gene has CDR1 MNHNS and CDR2 SASEGT. The V and J ends lost 3 bases and 4 bases, in that order; junction bases with no gene match: 4. The CDR3 length is 15 residues. The CDR3 sequence: CASSDRAGGYNEQFF. The CDR3 coding sequence is TGTGCCAGCAGTGATAGGGCGGGGGGGTACAATGAGCAGTTCTTC.

The chain combines TRBV5-4 with TRBJ2-7; TRBD2 aligns across 14 bases. Per the germline V gene, CDR1 is SGHNT and CDR2 is YYREEE (reference sequence). The CDR3 spans 16 residues. V shed 4 bases, J shed 2 bases, and the junction held 5 bases outside the gene matches. The CDR3 loop reads CASSQWTSGRPYEQYF. In DNA, the CDR3 is TGTGCCAGCAGCCAGTGGACTAGCGGGAGGCCCTACGAGCAGTACTTC.

The rearrangement links TRBV7-3 to TRBJ2-1; 9 bases agree with TRBD1. This CDR3 spans 16 amino acids. Losses at the gene ends were 5 bases for V and 7 bases for J; bases not matched to a gene: 12. The germline CDR1 and CDR2 sequences are SGHTA and FQGTGA. This CDR3 reads CASSPSRGQGFNEQFF. CDR3 coding DNA: TGTGCCAGCAGCCCGTCTCGAGGACAGGGGTTTAATGAGCAGTTCTTC.

This rearrangement joins TRBV6-1 to TRBJ1-2; TRBD1 matches at 7 bases. The trim removed 4 bases at V and 4 bases at J, leaving 15 bases unmatched. Germline V lookup: CDR1 MNHNS, CDR2 SASEGT. The CDR3 is 17 residues long. CDR3 nucleotide sequence: TGTGCCAGCAGTGCCCAAAGGGTAGACAGGGTAGCCTATGGCTACACCTTC. Protein: CASSAQRVDRVAYGYTF.